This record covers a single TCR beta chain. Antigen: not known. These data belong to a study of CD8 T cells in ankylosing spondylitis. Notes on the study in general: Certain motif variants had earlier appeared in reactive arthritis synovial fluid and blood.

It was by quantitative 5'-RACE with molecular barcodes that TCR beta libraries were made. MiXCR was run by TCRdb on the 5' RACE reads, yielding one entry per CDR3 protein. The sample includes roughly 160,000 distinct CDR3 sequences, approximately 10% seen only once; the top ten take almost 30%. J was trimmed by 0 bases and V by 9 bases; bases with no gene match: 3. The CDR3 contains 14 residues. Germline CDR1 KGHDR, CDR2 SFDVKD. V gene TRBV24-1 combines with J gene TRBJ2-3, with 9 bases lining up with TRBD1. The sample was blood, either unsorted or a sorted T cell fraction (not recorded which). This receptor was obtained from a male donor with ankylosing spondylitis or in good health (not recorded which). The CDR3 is CATGDRVSTDTQYF. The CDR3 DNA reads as TGTGCCACCGGGGACAGGGTGAGCACAGATACGCAGTATTTT.